Following are 28 T cell receptor beta chains from one sample sequenced in a study of blood T cell repertoires in COVID-19. Produced via immunoSEQ multiplex PCR; TCRdb's table is partial and in-frame only. The repertoire has about 130,000 clones, under 85% of them found once; the top ten carry 10% to 15%. The material sequenced was peripheral blood. Receptors were obtained from a man in his 60s with acute or convalescent COVID-19.

This clone has only one observation. The chain couples TRBV7-2 to TRBJ2-2; weak D call: TRBD2 (6 bases). The V end lost 6 bases, the J end lost 4 bases, and 18 bases lay between the germline ends. The germline CDR1 and CDR2 sequences are SGHTA and FQGNSA. CDR3 length: 16 residues. CDR3 in amino acids: CASRPGLLRVTGELFF. The CDR3 DNA is TGTGCCAGCAGGCCGGGACTCCTAAGGGTCACCGGGGAGCTGTTTTTT.

V is TRBV2 and J is TRBJ1-3; 8 nucleotides align to TRBD1. V lost 7 bases, J lost 1 base, and 6 bases stayed unmatched. The CDR3 extends over 15 amino acids. CDR1 and CDR2 (germline): SNHLY, FYNNEI. The CDR3: CASKFGQGSGNTIYF. The CDR3 DNA reads TGTGCCAGCAAATTTGGACAGGGATCTGGAAACACCATATATTTT.

A single count supports this clone. The V gene is TRBV11-1, the J gene TRBJ2-2; 8 bases map to TRBD1. CDR1 SGHAT and CDR2 FQDESV come from the germline V gene (reference sequence). The CDR3 is made up of 13 amino acids. The V segment lost 5 bases and the J segment 5 bases; nucleotides outside the gene matches: 1. This CDR3 reads CASSRDRTGELFF. The CDR3, as DNA: TGTGCCAGCAGCCGGGACAGGACCGGGGAGCTGTTTTTT.

The V gene is TRBV5-1, the J gene TRBJ2-7, with 9 bases fitting TRBD1. This CDR3 has 15 residues. After removal of 0 bases from V and 3 bases from J, the junction contained 4 bases not matched to a gene. Per germline, CDR1 SGHRS and CDR2 YFSETQ. DNA for the CDR3: TGCGCCAGCAGCTTGGACGGACAGGGGAGCTACGAGCAGTACTTC. Its translation: CASSLDGQGSYEQYF.

J is TRBJ2-7 and V is TRBV30; possibly TRBD1 for D (5 bases). Germline CDR1 GTSNPN, CDR2 SVGIG (reference sequence). The germline V and J ends were trimmed by 3 bases and 1 base, with 7 bases remaining between them. This CDR3 is 12 amino acids long. DNA of the CDR3: TGTGCCTGGAGGACAGTTTCCTACGAGCAGTACTTC. Translated, it gives CAWRTVSYEQYF.

This rearrangement joins TRBV2 to TRBJ2-2; TRBD1 matches at 8 bases. The CDR3 loop spans 15 amino acids. CDR1 SNHLY and CDR2 FYNNEI come from the germline V gene. After removal of 5 bases from V and 4 bases from J, the junction contained 6 bases not matched to a gene. DNA for the CDR3: TGTGCCAGCAGTATCCAGGGGGCTCGCACCGGGGAGCTGTTTTTT. Translation gives CASSIQGARTGELFF.

The chain uses TRBV7-9 and TRBJ2-4; the match to TRBD2 covers 7 bases. Trimming took 4 bases from V and 4 from J; bases not matched to a gene: 7. The CDR3 runs 15 residues. Germline V gives CDR1 SEHNR, CDR2 FQNEAQ (reference sequence). The DNA for the CDR3 is TGTGCCAGCAGCTACTCCGGGACTACTAAAAACATTCAGTACTTC. Its protein product is CASSYSGTTKNIQYF.

As concerns this clone: No DNA is shown, since the ends of the CDR3 on it are uncertain; the CDR3 is the one TCRdb lists. This sequence joins TRBV27 and TRBJ2-7; the table's D call TRBD1 went unverified against the DNA. Germline V CDR1 and CDR2: MNHEY, SMNVEV (reference sequence). A total of 15 residues make up the CDR3, ends included. The CDR3 protein is CASSSSTASSYEQYF.

The V and J genes are TRBV5-4 and TRBJ2-6; maybe TRBD2 (5 bases). The CDR3 covers 14 residues. V lost 4 bases and J lost 3, with 8 bases in between. From germline, CDR1 is SGHNT and CDR2 YYREEE (reference sequence). The CDR3 DNA is TGTGCCAGCAGCCGTGGAGGTGGGGCCAACGTCCTGACTTTC. Its translation: CASSRGGGANVLTF.

CDR3 residues: CASHASGTASATNEKLFF. CDR3 in DNA: TGCGCCAGCCATGCGTCCGGGACAGCGAGCGCAACTAATGAAAAACTGTTTTTT. The chain is built from TRBV5-1 and TRBJ1-4; 7 bases map to TRBD1. V shed 7 bases, J shed 0 bases, and the junction held 15 bases outside the gene matches. The germline V gene encodes CDR1 SGHRS and CDR2 YFSETQ. CDR3 length: 18 amino acids.

The chain links TRBV24-1 to TRBJ2-1, with D maybe TRBD2 (6 bases). This CDR3 has 14 residues. Per germline, CDR1 KGHDR and CDR2 SFDVKD. Trimming left V 4 bases short and J 5 bases short, with 11 bases between. CDR3 protein: CATSEAGLNNEQFF. The CDR3 nucleotides are TGTGCCACCAGTGAGGCGGGGTTAAACAATGAGCAGTTCTTC.

V usage is TRBV2 and J usage is TRBJ2-5, with D tentatively TRBD2 (6 bases). The CDR3 is 14 residues long. Trimming took 8 bases from V and 5 from J, leaving 18 bases between them. From germline, CDR1 is SNHLY and CDR2 FYNNEI. The CDR3 nucleotides are TGTGCCAGCGGACCTTCTACCGCGGGGGAGACCCAGTACTTC. Translation gives CASGPSTAGETQYF.

This clone was observed a single time. J is TRBJ1-1 and V is TRBV7-8; D perhaps matches TRBD1 (5 bases). The CDR3 covers 15 residues. The ends were cut back, 1 base at V and 6 bases at J, with 15 bases in the middle. Per the germline V gene, CDR1 is SGHVS and CDR2 is FQNEAQ. This chain's CDR3 is CASSLEKGPGAEAFF. For the CDR3, the DNA is TGTGCCAGCAGCTTAGAGAAGGGACCGGGGGCTGAAGCTTTCTTT.

The chain links TRBV19 to TRBJ2-7, with a weak D call TRBD2 (6 bases). The CDR3 totals 14 residues. Germline V gene sequence: CDR1 LNHDA, CDR2 SQIVND (reference sequence). Trimming shortened V by 3 bases and J by 3 bases, and 12 bases separated the two germline ends. CDR3 sequence: CASSIRDWNYEQYF. The CDR3 nucleotides read TGTGCCAGTAGTATCCGGGACTGGAACTACGAGCAGTACTTC.

The V and J genes are TRBV6-5 and TRBJ2-7; D possibly corresponds to TRBD2 (5 bases). The CDR3 runs to 12 residues. The V end was cut by 2 bases, the J end by 4 bases, with 6 bases between. From germline, CDR1 is MNHEY and CDR2 SVGAGI. The CDR3 DNA sequence: TGTGCCAGCAGTTACGAGGGTTACGAGCAGTACTTC. Protein product: CASSYEGYEQYF.

The rearrangement joins TRBV18 to TRBJ2-7, with 14 bases aligning to TRBD2. V was clipped by 3 bases and J by 6 bases; unmatched bases: 10. This CDR3 region has 17 residues. Germline CDR1 KGHSH, CDR2 LQKENI. CDR3 protein: CASSPLQSGLAGVEQYF. The CDR3 nucleotides read TGTGCCAGCTCACCTCTACAATCGGGACTAGCGGGAGTCGAGCAGTACTTC.

The chain links TRBV30 to TRBJ2-7; 7 nucleotides agree with TRBD1. Germline V gene sequence: CDR1 GTSNPN, CDR2 SVGIG (reference sequence). The CDR3 loop spans 19 amino acids. The V gene end was trimmed by 2 bases and the J gene end by 2 bases; junction bases not matched to a gene: 21. The CDR3 loop reads CAWSRRRQGAGTWTYEQYF. The CDR3, as DNA: TGTGCCTGGAGTAGAAGGAGACAGGGCGCTGGAACCTGGACCTACGAGCAGTACTTC.

This sequence joins TRBV2 and TRBJ1-6; D gene unclear. Germline V CDR1 and CDR2: SNHLY, FYNNEI. The CDR3 has 15 amino acids. Trimming removed 3 bases at V and 0 bases at J, with 6 bases between. CDR3 nucleotides: TGTGCCAGCAGTGACCGAGGCTCCTATAATTCACCCCTCCACTTT. Protein sequence: CASSDRGSYNSPLHF.

This clone was seen a few times. This chain joins TRBV5-1 and TRBJ1-5; no firm D call. CDR1 and CDR2 (germline): SGHRS, YFSETQ. Trimming stripped 4 bases from V and 3 bases from J, with 11 bases between. The CDR3 contains 14 residues. The CDR3 here is CASSPDGINQPQHF. The CDR3 bases are TGCGCCAGCAGCCCGGACGGGATCAATCAGCCCCAGCATTTT.

The chain joins TRBV6-5 to TRBJ2-7; 10 nucleotides match TRBD2. The length of the CDR3 is 14 residues. CDR1 is MNHEY, CDR2 SVGAGI, per germline. J gave up 2 bases and V 7 bases, and 5 bases lay outside the gene matches. The CDR3 region has the DNA TGTGCCAGCATGAGGACTAGCGGCACCTACGAGCAGTACTTC. Protein: CASMRTSGTYEQYF.

The chain links TRBV10-1 to TRBJ1-6; D call uncertain. V dropped 8 bases and J dropped 7 bases, with 21 bases sitting between them. Per germline, CDR1 WNHNN and CDR2 SYGVQD (reference sequence). This CDR3 has 16 amino acids. In nucleotides, the CDR3 is TGCGCCAGCGGCCACGCTTTATACCTCGGGAATTCACCCCTCCACTTT. It translates to CASGHALYLGNSPLHF.

The chain combines TRBV12-3 or TRBV12-4 with TRBJ2-3; possible D gene TRBD2, 5 bases. V was pared by 5 bases and J by 2 bases, with 8 bases between. CDR3 size: 13 residues. The DNA of the CDR3 is TGTGCCAGCAGTCAGGACTCCACAGATACGCAGTATTTT. This gives the protein CASSQDSTDTQYF.

The chain employs TRBV28 and TRBJ1-2; no firm D call. V gave up 6 bases and J gave up 6 bases, with 17 bases separating them. This CDR3 comprises 14 residues. CDR1 and CDR2 from the germline V gene are MDHEN and SYDVKM. CDR3 nucleotide sequence: TGTGCCAGCAGCCTGACCGCGGGAGTCGATGGCTACACCTTC. Protein: CASSLTAGVDGYTF.

The chain couples TRBV7-2 to TRBJ1-2, with TRBD1 as a possible D gene (6 bases). There are 13 residues in the CDR3. Germline CDR1 SGHTA, CDR2 FQGNSA. The ends were cut back, 7 bases at V and 8 bases at J, with 17 bases in the middle. The CDR3 DNA reads TGTGCCAGCACCCCAGGGGTTGCTGAGGGCTACACCTTC. As protein: CASTPGVAEGYTF.

This sequence joins TRBV30 and TRBJ2-2; 8 bases map to TRBD2. Losses at the gene ends were 0 bases for V and 2 bases for J; bases not matched to a gene: 14. Germline CDR1 reads GTSNPN; CDR2 reads SVGIG (reference sequence). This CDR3 contains 19 residues. CDR3 in DNA: TGTGCCTGGAGTGTACTTCGGCTAGCGGGTCCCGCTAACACCGGGGAGCTGTTTTTT. It translates to CAWSVLRLAGPANTGELFF.

The chain joins TRBV3-1 (or the pseudogene TRBV3-2) to TRBJ1-6; D possibly corresponds to TRBD1 (5 bases). Germline V gives CDR1 LGHDT, CDR2 YNNKEL (reference sequence). The CDR3 is made up of 15 amino acids. The V and J ends lost 1 base and 10 bases respectively, with 14 bases between them. The CDR3 DNA is TGTGCCAGCAGCCAAGTATCCCAGGGAAAGTCACCCCTCCACTTT. Its protein is CASSQVSQGKSPLHF.

J is TRBJ2-5 and V is TRBV10-3, with TRBD2 identical over 9 bases. The V gene end was trimmed by 5 bases and the J gene end by 2 bases; junction bases not matched to a gene: 6. There are 15 residues in the CDR3. Germline loops: CDR1 ENHRY, CDR2 SYGVKD. CDR3 residues: CAISKAGGKQETQYF. The CDR3 bases are TGTGCCATCAGTAAGGCGGGAGGGAAGCAAGAGACCCAGTACTTC.

This clone was picked up a small number of times. V and J are TRBV2 and TRBJ2-5; possibly TRBD2 for D (6 bases). The CDR3 loop spans 12 amino acids. Trimming left V 5 bases short and J 3 bases short, with 7 bases between. Germline V gene sequence: CDR1 SNHLY, CDR2 FYNNEI. The CDR3 DNA reads TGTGCCAGCAGTTTAGCGGAAGAGACCCAGTACTTC. It yields the protein CASSLAEETQYF. Full variable domain (remainder filled in from reference TRBV2 and TRBJ2-5): EPEVTQTPSHQVTQMGQEVILRCVPISNHLYFYWYRQILGQKVEFLVSFYNNEISEKSEIFDDQFSVERPDGSNFTLKIRSTKLEDSAMYFCASSLAEETQYFGPGTRLLVL.